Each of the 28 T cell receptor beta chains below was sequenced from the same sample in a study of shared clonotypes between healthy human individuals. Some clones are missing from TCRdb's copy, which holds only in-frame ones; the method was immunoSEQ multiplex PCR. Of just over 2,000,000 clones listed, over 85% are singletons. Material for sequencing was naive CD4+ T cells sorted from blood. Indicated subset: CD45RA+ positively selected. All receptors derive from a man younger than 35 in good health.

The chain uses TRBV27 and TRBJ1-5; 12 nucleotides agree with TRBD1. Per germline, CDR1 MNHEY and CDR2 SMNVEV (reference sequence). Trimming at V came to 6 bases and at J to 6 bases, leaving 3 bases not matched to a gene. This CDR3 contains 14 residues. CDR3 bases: TGTGCCAGCAGGCAGGGACAGGGGGCTCAGCCCCAGCATTTT. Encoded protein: CASRQGQGAQPQHF.

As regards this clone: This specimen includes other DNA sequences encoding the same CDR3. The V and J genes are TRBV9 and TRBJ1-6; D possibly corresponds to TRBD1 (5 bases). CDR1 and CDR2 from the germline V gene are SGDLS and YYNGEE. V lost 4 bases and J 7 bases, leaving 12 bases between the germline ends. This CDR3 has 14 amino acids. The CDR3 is CASSRQGANSPLHF. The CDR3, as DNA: TGTGCCAGCAGCCGGCAGGGTGCAAATTCACCCCTCCACTTT.

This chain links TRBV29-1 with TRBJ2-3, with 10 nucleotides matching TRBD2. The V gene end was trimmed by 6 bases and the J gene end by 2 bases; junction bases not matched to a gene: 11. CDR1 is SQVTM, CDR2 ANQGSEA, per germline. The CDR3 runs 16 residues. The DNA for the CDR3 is TGCAGCGTCGCGAGCGGGAGGGAGGGGAACACAGATACGCAGTATTTT. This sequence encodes CSVASGREGNTDTQYF.

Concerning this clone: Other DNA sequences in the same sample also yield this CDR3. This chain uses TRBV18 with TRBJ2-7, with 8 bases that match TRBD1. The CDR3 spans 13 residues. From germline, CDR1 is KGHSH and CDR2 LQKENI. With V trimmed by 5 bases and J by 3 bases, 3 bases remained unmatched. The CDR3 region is CASSRGQGYEQYF. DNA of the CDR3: TGTGCCAGCTCAAGAGGACAGGGCTACGAGCAGTACTTC.

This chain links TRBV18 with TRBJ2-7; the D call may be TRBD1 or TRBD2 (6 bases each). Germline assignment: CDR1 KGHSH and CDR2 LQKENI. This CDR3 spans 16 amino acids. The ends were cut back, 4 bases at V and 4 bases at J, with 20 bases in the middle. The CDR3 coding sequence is TGTGCCAGCTCACTGAGTACTGGGGGGCGAACTTACGAGCAGTACTTC. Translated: CASSLSTGGRTYEQYF. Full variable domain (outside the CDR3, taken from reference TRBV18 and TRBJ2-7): NAGVMQNPRHLVRRRGQEARLRCSPMKGHSHVYWYRQLPEEGLKFMVYLQKENIIDESGMPKERFSAEFPKEGPSILRIQQVVRGDSAAYFCASSLSTGGRTYEQYFGPGTRLTVT.

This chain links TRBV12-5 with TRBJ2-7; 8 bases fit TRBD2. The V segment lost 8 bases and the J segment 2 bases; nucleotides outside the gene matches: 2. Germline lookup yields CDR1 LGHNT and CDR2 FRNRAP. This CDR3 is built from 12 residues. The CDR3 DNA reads TGTGCTAGTTCGGGACTAGCCTACGAGCAGTACTTC. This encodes CASSGLAYEQYF.

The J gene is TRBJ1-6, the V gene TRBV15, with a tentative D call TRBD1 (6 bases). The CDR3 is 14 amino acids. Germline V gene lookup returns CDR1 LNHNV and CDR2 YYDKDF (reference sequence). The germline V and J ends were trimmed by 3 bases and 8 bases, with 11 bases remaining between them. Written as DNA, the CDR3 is TGTGCCACCAGCAGCTGGAGGGGGTATTCACCCCTCCACTTT. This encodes CATSSWRGYSPLHF. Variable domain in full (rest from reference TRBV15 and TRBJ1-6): DAMVIQNPRYQVTQFGKPVTLSCSQTLNHNVMYWYQQKSSQAPKLLFHYYDKDFNNEADTPDNFQSRRPNTSFCFLDIRSPGLGDTAMYLCATSSWRGYSPLHFGNGTRLTVT.

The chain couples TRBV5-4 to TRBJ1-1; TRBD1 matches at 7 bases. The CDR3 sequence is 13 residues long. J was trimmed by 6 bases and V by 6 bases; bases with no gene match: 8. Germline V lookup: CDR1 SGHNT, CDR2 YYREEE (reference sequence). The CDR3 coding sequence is TGTGCCAGCACCTCGGGACAGCGGCCTGAAGCTTTCTTT. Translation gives CASTSGQRPEAFF. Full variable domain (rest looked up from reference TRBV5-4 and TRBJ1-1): ETGVTQSPTHLIKTRGQQVTLRCSSQSGHNTVSWYQQALGQGPQFIFQYYREEENGRGNFPPRFSGLQFPNYSSELNVNALELDDSALYLCASTSGQRPEAFFGQGTRLTVV.

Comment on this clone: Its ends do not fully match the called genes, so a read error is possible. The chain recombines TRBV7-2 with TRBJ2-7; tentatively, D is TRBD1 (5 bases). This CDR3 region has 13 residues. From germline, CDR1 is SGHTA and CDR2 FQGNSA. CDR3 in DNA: TGTGCCAGCAGGTTAGGGGTCGGCTACGAGCAGTACTTC. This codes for CASRLGVGYEQYF.

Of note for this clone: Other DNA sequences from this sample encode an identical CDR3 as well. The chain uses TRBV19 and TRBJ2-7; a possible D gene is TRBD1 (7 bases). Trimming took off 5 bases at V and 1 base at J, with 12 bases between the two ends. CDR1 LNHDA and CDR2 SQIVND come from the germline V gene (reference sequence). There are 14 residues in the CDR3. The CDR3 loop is CASSRQGGSYEQYF. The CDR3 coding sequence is TGTGCCAGTAGTCGGCAGGGGGGATCCTACGAGCAGTACTTC.

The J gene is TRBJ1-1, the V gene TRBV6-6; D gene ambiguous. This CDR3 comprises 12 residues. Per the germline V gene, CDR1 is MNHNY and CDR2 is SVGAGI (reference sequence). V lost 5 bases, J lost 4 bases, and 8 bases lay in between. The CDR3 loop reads CASSPPSTEAFF. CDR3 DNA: TGTGCCAGCAGTCCCCCAAGCACTGAAGCTTTCTTT.

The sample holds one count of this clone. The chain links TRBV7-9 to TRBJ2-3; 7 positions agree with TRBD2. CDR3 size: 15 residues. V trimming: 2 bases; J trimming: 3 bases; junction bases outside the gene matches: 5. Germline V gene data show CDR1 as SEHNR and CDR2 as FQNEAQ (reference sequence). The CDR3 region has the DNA TGTGCCAGCAGCTTATCCGAAGCGGGGACAGATACGCAGTATTTT. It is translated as CASSLSEAGTDTQYF. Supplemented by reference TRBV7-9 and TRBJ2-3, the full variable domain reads DTGVSQNPRHKITKRGQNVTFRCDPISEHNRLYWYRQTLGQGPEFLTYFQNEAQLEKSRLLSDRFSAERPKGSFSTLEIQRTEQGDSAMYLCASSLSEAGTDTQYFGPGTRLTVL.

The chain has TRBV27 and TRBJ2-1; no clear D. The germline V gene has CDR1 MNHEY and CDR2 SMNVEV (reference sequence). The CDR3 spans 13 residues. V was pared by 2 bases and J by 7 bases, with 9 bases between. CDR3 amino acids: CASSLNPPNEQFF. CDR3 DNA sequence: TGTGCCAGCAGTTTAAATCCGCCAAATGAGCAGTTCTTC.

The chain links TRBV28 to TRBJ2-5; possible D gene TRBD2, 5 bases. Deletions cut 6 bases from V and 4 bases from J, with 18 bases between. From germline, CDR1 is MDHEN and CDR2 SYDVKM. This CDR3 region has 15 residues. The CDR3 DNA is TGTGCCAGCAGGGGAGTAGCGAGGGATTTAGAGACCCAGTACTTC. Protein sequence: CASRGVARDLETQYF.

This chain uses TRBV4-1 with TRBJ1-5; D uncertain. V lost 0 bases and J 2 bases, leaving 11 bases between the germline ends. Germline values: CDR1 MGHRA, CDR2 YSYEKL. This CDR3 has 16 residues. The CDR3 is CASSQEFGLGNQPQHF. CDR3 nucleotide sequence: TGCGCCAGCAGCCAAGAGTTTGGGCTAGGCAATCAGCCCCAGCATTTT.

CDR3 nucleotide sequence: TGCGCCAGCAGCTTTCCCCAGGGGGACACAGATACGCAGTATTTT. Translated, it gives CASSFPQGDTDTQYF. The chain has TRBV5-1 and TRBJ2-3, with TRBD1 matching over 7 bases. V dropped 2 bases and J dropped 2; count of bases not matched to a gene: 5. The CDR3 has 15 amino acids. Germline V gene lookup returns CDR1 SGHRS and CDR2 YFSETQ.

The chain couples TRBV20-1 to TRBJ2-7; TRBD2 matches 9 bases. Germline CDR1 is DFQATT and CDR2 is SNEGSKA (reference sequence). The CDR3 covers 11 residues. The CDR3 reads CSLAGEYEQYF. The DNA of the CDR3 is TGCAGCTTAGCGGGGGAGTACGAGCAGTACTTC.

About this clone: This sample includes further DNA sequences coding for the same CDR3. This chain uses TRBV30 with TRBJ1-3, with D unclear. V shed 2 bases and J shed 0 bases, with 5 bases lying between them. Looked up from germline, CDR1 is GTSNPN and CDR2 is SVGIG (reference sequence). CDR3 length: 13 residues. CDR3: CAWSSNSGNTIYF. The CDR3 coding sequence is TGTGCCTGGAGTAGCAACTCTGGAAACACCATATATTTT.

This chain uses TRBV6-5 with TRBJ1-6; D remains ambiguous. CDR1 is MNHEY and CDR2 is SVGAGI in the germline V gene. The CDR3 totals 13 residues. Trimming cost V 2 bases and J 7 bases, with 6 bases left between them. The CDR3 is CASSYINNSPLHF. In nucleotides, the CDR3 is TGTGCCAGCAGTTACATCAACAATTCACCCCTCCACTTT.

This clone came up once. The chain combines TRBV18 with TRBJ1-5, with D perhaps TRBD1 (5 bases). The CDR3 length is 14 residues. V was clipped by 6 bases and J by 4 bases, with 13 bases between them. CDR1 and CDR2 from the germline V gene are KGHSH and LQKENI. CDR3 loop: CASSSQGSNQPQHF. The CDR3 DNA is TGTGCCAGCTCGAGTCAGGGTTCGAATCAGCCCCAGCATTTT.

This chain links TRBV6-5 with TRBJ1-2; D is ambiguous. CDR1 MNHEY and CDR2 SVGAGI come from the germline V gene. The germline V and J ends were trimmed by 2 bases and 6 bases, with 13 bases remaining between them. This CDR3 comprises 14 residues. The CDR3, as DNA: TGTGCCAGCAGTTACGGCCGGGGTTTGGATGGCTACACCTTC. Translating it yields CASSYGRGLDGYTF.

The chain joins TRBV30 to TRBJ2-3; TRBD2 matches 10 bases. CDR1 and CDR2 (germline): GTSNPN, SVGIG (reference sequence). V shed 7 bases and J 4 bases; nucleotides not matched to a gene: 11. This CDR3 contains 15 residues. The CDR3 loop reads CASHQLAGKADTQYF. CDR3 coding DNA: TGTGCCTCCCACCAACTAGCGGGGAAGGCAGATACGCAGTATTTT.

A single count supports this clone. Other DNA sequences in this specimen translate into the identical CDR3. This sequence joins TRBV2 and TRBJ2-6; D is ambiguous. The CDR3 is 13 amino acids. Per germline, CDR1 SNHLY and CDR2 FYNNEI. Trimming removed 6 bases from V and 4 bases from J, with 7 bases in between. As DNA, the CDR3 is TGTGCCAGCAGGGGCCCGGGGGCCAACGTCCTGACTTTC. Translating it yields CASRGPGANVLTF.

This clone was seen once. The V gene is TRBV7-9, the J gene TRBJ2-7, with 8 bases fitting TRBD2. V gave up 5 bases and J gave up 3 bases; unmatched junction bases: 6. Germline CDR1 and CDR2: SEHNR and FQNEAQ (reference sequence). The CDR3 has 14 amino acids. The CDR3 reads CASSGREASYEQYF. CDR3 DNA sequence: TGTGCCAGCAGCGGGCGGGAGGCGAGCTACGAGCAGTACTTC.

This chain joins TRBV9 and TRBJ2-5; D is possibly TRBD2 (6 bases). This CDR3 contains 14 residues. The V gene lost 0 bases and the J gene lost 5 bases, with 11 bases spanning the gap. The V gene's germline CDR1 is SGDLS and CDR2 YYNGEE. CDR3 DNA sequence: TGTGCCAGCAGCGTAGGGAGGGAGGCGGAGACCCAGTACTTC. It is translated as CASSVGREAETQYF.

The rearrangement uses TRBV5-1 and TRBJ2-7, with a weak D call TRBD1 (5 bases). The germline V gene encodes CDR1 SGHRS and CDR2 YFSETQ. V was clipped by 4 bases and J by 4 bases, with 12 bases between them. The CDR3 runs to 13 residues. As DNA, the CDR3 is TGCGCCAGCAGCACAAGACAGCCGTACGAGCAGTACTTC. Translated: CASSTRQPYEQYF.

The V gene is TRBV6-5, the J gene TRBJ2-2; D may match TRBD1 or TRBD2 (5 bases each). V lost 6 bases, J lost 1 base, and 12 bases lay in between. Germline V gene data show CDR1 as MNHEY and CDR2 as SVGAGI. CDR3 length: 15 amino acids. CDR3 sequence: CASSFMGENTGELFF. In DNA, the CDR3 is TGTGCCAGCAGCTTTATGGGGGAGAACACCGGGGAGCTGTTTTTT.

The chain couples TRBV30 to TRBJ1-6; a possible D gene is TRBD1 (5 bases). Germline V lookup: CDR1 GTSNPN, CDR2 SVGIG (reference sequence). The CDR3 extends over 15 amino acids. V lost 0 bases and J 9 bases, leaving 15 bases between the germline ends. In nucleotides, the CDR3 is TGTGCCTGGAGTGTAGGTTCCCAGGGAAGTTCACCCCTCCACTTT. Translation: CAWSVGSQGSSPLHF.